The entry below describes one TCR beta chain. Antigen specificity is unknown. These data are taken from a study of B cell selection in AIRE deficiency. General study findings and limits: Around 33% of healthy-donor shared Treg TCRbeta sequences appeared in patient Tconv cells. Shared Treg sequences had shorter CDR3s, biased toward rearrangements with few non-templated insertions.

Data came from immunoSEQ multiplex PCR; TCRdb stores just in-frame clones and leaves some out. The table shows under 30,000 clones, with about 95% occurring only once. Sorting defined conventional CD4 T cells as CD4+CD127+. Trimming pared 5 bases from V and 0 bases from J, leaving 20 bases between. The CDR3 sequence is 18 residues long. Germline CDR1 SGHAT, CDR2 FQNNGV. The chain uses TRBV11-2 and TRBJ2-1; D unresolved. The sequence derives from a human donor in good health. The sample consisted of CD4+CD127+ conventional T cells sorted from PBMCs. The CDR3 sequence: CASSSRLLRPSSYNEQFF. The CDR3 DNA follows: TGTGCCAGCAGCAGCAGACTCCTGCGCCCGAGCTCCTACAATGAGCAGTTCTTC.